The T cell receptor (beta chain) under discussion was sequenced for a study of blood T cell repertoires in COVID-19. In the study overall: Donors in the United States, Italy and Spain gave samples during acute or convalescent COVID-19. PBMCs, B-cell-depleted T cells, or T cells provided the cDNA or gDNA that made up the material.

Measured with immunoSEQ multiplex PCR; TCRdb has only the in-frame clones, and not every one. Of approximately 58,000 clones detected, around four fifths appear once; the ten largest clones hold about 31%. The sequence was obtained from a man in his sixties with COVID-19, enrolled during active disease. The sequenced sample was peripheral blood.

DNA of the CDR3: TGCAGCGTGCATACAGGGATAAACACAGATACGCAGTATTTT. Encoded protein: CSVHTGINTDTQYF. This rearrangement joins TRBV29-1 to TRBJ2-3; perhaps TRBD1 as D (6 bases). Germline V CDR1 and CDR2: SQVTM, ANQGSEA. V lost 6 bases and J lost 2, with 15 bases in between. The CDR3 loop spans 14 amino acids.